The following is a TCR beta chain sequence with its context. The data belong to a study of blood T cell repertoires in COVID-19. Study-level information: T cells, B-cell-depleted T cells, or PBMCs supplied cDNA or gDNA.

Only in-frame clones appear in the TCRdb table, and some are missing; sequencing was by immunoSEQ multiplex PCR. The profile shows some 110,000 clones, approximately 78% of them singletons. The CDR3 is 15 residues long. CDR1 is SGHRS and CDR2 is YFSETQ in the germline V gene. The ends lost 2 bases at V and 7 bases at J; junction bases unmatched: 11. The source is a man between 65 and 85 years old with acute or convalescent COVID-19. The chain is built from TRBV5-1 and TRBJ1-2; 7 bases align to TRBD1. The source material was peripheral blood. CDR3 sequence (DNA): TGCGCCAGCAGCTTACCGGGACAGTCCCCTACTGGCTACACCTTC. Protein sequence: CASSLPGQSPTGYTF.